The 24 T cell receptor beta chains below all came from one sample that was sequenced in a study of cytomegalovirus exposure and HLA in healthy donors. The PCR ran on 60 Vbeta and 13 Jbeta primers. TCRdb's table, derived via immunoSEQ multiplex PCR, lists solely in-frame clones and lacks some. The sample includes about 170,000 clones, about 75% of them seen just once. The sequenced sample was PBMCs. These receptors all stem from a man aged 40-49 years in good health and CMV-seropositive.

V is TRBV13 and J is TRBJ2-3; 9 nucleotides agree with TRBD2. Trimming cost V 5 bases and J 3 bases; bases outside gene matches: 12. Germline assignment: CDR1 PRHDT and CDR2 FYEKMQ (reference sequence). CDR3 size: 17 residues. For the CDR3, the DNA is TGTGCCAGCAGCCCACCCTGGACTAGCGTTCAGACAGATACGCAGTATTTT. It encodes CASSPPWTSVQTDTQYF. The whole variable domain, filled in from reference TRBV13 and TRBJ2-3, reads AAGVIQSPRHLIKEKRETATLKCYPIPRHDTVYWYQQGPGQDPQFLISFYEKMQSDKGSIPDRFSAQQFSDYHSELNMSSLELGDSALYFCASSPPWTSVQTDTQYFGPGTRLTVL.

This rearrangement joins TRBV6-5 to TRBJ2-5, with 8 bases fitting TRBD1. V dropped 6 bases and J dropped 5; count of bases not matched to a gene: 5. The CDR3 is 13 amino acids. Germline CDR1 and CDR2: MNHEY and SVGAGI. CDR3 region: CASSDRGVETQYF. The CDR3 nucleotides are TGTGCCAGCAGCGACAGGGGAGTTGAGACCCAGTACTTC.

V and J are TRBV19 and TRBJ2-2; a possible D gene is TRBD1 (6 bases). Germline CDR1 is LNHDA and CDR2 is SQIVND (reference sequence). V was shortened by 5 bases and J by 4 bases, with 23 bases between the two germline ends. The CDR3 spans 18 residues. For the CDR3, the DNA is TGTGCCAGTAGTGCCGCTCCACTATACAGGGATGGCACCGGGGAGCTGTTTTTT. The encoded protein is CASSAAPLYRDGTGELFF.

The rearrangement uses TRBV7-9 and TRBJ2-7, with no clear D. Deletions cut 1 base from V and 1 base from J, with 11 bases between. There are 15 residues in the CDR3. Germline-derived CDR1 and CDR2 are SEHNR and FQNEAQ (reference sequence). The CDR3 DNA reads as TGTGCCAGCAGCTTAGTCCAGGTCCTATCCTACGAGCAGTACTTC. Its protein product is CASSLVQVLSYEQYF.

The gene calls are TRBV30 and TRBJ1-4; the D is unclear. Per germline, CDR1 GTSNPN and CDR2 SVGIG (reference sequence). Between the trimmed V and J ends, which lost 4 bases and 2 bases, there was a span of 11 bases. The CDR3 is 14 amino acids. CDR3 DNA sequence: TGTGCCTGGACCGAGGGAAGTACTAATGAAAAACTGTTTTTT. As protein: CAWTEGSTNEKLFF.

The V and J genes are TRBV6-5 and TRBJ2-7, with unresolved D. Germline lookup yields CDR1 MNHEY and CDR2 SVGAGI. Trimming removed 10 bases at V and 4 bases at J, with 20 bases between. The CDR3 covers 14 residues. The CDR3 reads CAIFKQKAAYEQYF. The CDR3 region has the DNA TGTGCCATCTTCAAGCAGAAGGCGGCATACGAGCAGTACTTC.

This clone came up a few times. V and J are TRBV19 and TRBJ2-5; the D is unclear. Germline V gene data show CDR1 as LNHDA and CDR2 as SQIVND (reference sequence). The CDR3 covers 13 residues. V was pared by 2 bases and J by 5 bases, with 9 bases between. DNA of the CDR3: TGTGCCAGTAGTATATCTGCGTGGGAGACCCAGTACTTC. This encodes CASSISAWETQYF.

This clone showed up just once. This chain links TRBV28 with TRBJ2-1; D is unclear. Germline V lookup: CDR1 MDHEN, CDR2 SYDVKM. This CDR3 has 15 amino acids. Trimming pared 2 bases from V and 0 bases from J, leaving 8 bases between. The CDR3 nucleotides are TGTGCCAGCAGTTTACCCGATAGCTCCTACAATGAGCAGTTCTTC. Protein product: CASSLPDSSYNEQFF.

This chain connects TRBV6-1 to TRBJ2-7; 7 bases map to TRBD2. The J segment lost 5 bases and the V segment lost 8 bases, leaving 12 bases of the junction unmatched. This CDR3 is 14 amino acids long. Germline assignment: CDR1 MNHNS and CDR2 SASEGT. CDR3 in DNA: TGTGCCAGCGGAGAACAGACTAGCTTGCACGAGCAGTACTTC. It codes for CASGEQTSLHEQYF.

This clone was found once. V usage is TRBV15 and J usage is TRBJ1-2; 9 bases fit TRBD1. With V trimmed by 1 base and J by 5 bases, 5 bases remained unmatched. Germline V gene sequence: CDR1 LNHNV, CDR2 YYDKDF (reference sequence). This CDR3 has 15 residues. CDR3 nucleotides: TGTGCCACCAGCAGAGTCCGTGGACAGGGGTATGGCTACACCTTC. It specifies CATSRVRGQGYGYTF.

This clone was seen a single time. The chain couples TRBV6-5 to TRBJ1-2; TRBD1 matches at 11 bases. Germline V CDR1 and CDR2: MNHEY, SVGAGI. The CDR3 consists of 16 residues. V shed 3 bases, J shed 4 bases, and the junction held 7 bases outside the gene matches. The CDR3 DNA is TGTGCCAGCAGTTATGGGACAGGGGGTGTCGGCTATGGCTACACCTTC. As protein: CASSYGTGGVGYGYTF.

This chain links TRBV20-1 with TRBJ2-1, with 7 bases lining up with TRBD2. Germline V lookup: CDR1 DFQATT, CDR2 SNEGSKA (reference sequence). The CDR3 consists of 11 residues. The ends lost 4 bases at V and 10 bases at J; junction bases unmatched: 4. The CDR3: CSATRLAEQFF. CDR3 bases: TGCAGTGCTACCCGACTAGCAGAGCAGTTCTTC.

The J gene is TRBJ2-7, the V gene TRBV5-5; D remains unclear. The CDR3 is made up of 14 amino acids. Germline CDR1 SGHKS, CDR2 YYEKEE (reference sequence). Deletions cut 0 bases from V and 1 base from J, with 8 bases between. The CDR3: CASSLVFGSYEQYF. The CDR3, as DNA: TGTGCCAGCAGCTTGGTGTTCGGTTCCTACGAGCAGTACTTC.

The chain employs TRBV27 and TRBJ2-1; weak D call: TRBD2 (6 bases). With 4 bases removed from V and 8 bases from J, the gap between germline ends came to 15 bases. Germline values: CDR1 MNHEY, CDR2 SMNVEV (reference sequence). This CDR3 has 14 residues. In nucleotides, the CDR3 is TGTGCCAGCAGTTCACGCGGCGGGGACGATGAGCAGTTCTTC. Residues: CASSSRGGDDEQFF.

The chain's CDR3 is CASSLTGQRGNSPLHF. CDR3 nucleotides: TGCGCCAGCAGCTTGACCGGTCAGAGAGGGAATTCACCCCTCCACTTT. The chain uses TRBV5-1 and TRBJ1-6, with D hard to call. V lost 1 base and J 7 bases, leaving 15 bases between the germline ends. CDR3 size: 16 residues. Germline V CDR1 and CDR2: SGHRS, YFSETQ. Using reference TRBV5-1 and TRBJ1-6 for the parts outside the CDR3, the full variable domain is KAGVTQTPRYLIKTRGQQVTLSCSPISGHRSVSWYQQTPGQGLQFLFEYFSETQRNKGNFPGRFSGRQFSNSRSEMNVSTLELGDSALYLCASSLTGQRGNSPLHFGNGTRLTVT.

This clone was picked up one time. The CDR3 DNA is TGTGCCAGCAGTGAAAACGAGGGCCCTAATGGGCTGTTTTTT. Translation: CASSENEGPNGLFF. This sequence joins TRBV6-1 and TRBJ2-2; D possibly corresponds to TRBD2 (5 bases). The ends were cut back, 2 bases at V and 13 bases at J, with 17 bases in the middle. The CDR3 is 14 residues long. Per germline, CDR1 MNHNS and CDR2 SASEGT.

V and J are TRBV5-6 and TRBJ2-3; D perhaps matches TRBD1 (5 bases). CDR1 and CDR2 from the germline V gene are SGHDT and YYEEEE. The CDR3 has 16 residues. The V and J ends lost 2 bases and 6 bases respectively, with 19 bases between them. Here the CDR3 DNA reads TGTGCCAGCAGCTTACGCTCAGGGCGGTTTGTCGATACGCAGTATTTT. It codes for CASSLRSGRFVDTQYF. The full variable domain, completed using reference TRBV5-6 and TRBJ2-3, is DAGVTQSPTHLIKTRGQQVTLRCSPKSGHDTVSWYQQALGQGPQFIFQYYEEEERQRGNFPDRFSGHQFPNYSSELNVNALLLGDSALYLCASSLRSGRFVDTQYFGPGTRLTVL.

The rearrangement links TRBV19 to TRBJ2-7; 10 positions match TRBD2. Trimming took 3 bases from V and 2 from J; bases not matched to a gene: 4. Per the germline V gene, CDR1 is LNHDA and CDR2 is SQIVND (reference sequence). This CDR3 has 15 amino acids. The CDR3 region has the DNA TGTGCCAGTAGTATCCCAGCGGGAGGGCCCTACGAGCAGTACTTC. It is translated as CASSIPAGGPYEQYF.

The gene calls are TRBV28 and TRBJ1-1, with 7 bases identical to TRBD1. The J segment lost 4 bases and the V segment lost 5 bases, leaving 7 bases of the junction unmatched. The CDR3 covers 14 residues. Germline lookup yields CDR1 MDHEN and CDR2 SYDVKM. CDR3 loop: CASSVTGVGTEAFF. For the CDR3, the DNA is TGTGCCAGCAGTGTAACAGGGGTCGGCACTGAAGCTTTCTTT.

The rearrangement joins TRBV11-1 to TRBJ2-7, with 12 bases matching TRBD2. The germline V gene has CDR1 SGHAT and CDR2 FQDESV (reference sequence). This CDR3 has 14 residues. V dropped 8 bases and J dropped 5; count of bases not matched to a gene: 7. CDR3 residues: CASGSSGGGHEQYF. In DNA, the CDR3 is TGTGCCAGCGGATCTAGCGGGGGGGGGCACGAGCAGTACTTC.

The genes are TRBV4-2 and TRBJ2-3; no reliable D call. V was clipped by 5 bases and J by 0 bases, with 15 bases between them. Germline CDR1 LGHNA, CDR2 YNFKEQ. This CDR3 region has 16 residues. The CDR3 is CASSLAPSSSTDTQYF. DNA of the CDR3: TGTGCCAGCAGCTTAGCCCCCAGCAGCAGCACAGATACGCAGTATTTT.

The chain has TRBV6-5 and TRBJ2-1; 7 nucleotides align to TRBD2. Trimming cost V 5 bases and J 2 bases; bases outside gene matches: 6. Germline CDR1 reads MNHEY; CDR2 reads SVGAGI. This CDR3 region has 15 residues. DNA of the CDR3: TGTGCCAGCAGTACTTCTAGCGGTACCTACAATGAGCAGTTCTTC. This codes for CASSTSSGTYNEQFF.

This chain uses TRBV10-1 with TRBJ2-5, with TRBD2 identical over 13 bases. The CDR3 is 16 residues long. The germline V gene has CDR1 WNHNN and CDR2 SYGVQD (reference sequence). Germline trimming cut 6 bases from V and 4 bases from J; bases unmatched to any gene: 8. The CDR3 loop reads CASSPGTSGNGETQYF. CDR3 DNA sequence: TGCGCCAGCAGCCCCGGGACTAGCGGGAATGGAGAGACCCAGTACTTC.

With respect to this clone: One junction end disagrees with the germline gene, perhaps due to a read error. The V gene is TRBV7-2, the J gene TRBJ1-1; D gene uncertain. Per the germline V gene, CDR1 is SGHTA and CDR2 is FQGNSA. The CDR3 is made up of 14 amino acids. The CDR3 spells CASSLGPGNPEAFF. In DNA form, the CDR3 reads TGTGCCAGCAGCTTAGGTCCGGGGAACCCTGAAGCTTTCTTT. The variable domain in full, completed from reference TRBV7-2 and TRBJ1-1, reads GAGVSQSPSNKVTEKGKDVELRCDPISGHTALYWYRQSLGQGLEFLIYFQGNSAPDKSGLPSDRFSAERTGGSVSTLTIQRTQQEDSAVYLCASSLGPGNPEAFFGQGTRLTVV.